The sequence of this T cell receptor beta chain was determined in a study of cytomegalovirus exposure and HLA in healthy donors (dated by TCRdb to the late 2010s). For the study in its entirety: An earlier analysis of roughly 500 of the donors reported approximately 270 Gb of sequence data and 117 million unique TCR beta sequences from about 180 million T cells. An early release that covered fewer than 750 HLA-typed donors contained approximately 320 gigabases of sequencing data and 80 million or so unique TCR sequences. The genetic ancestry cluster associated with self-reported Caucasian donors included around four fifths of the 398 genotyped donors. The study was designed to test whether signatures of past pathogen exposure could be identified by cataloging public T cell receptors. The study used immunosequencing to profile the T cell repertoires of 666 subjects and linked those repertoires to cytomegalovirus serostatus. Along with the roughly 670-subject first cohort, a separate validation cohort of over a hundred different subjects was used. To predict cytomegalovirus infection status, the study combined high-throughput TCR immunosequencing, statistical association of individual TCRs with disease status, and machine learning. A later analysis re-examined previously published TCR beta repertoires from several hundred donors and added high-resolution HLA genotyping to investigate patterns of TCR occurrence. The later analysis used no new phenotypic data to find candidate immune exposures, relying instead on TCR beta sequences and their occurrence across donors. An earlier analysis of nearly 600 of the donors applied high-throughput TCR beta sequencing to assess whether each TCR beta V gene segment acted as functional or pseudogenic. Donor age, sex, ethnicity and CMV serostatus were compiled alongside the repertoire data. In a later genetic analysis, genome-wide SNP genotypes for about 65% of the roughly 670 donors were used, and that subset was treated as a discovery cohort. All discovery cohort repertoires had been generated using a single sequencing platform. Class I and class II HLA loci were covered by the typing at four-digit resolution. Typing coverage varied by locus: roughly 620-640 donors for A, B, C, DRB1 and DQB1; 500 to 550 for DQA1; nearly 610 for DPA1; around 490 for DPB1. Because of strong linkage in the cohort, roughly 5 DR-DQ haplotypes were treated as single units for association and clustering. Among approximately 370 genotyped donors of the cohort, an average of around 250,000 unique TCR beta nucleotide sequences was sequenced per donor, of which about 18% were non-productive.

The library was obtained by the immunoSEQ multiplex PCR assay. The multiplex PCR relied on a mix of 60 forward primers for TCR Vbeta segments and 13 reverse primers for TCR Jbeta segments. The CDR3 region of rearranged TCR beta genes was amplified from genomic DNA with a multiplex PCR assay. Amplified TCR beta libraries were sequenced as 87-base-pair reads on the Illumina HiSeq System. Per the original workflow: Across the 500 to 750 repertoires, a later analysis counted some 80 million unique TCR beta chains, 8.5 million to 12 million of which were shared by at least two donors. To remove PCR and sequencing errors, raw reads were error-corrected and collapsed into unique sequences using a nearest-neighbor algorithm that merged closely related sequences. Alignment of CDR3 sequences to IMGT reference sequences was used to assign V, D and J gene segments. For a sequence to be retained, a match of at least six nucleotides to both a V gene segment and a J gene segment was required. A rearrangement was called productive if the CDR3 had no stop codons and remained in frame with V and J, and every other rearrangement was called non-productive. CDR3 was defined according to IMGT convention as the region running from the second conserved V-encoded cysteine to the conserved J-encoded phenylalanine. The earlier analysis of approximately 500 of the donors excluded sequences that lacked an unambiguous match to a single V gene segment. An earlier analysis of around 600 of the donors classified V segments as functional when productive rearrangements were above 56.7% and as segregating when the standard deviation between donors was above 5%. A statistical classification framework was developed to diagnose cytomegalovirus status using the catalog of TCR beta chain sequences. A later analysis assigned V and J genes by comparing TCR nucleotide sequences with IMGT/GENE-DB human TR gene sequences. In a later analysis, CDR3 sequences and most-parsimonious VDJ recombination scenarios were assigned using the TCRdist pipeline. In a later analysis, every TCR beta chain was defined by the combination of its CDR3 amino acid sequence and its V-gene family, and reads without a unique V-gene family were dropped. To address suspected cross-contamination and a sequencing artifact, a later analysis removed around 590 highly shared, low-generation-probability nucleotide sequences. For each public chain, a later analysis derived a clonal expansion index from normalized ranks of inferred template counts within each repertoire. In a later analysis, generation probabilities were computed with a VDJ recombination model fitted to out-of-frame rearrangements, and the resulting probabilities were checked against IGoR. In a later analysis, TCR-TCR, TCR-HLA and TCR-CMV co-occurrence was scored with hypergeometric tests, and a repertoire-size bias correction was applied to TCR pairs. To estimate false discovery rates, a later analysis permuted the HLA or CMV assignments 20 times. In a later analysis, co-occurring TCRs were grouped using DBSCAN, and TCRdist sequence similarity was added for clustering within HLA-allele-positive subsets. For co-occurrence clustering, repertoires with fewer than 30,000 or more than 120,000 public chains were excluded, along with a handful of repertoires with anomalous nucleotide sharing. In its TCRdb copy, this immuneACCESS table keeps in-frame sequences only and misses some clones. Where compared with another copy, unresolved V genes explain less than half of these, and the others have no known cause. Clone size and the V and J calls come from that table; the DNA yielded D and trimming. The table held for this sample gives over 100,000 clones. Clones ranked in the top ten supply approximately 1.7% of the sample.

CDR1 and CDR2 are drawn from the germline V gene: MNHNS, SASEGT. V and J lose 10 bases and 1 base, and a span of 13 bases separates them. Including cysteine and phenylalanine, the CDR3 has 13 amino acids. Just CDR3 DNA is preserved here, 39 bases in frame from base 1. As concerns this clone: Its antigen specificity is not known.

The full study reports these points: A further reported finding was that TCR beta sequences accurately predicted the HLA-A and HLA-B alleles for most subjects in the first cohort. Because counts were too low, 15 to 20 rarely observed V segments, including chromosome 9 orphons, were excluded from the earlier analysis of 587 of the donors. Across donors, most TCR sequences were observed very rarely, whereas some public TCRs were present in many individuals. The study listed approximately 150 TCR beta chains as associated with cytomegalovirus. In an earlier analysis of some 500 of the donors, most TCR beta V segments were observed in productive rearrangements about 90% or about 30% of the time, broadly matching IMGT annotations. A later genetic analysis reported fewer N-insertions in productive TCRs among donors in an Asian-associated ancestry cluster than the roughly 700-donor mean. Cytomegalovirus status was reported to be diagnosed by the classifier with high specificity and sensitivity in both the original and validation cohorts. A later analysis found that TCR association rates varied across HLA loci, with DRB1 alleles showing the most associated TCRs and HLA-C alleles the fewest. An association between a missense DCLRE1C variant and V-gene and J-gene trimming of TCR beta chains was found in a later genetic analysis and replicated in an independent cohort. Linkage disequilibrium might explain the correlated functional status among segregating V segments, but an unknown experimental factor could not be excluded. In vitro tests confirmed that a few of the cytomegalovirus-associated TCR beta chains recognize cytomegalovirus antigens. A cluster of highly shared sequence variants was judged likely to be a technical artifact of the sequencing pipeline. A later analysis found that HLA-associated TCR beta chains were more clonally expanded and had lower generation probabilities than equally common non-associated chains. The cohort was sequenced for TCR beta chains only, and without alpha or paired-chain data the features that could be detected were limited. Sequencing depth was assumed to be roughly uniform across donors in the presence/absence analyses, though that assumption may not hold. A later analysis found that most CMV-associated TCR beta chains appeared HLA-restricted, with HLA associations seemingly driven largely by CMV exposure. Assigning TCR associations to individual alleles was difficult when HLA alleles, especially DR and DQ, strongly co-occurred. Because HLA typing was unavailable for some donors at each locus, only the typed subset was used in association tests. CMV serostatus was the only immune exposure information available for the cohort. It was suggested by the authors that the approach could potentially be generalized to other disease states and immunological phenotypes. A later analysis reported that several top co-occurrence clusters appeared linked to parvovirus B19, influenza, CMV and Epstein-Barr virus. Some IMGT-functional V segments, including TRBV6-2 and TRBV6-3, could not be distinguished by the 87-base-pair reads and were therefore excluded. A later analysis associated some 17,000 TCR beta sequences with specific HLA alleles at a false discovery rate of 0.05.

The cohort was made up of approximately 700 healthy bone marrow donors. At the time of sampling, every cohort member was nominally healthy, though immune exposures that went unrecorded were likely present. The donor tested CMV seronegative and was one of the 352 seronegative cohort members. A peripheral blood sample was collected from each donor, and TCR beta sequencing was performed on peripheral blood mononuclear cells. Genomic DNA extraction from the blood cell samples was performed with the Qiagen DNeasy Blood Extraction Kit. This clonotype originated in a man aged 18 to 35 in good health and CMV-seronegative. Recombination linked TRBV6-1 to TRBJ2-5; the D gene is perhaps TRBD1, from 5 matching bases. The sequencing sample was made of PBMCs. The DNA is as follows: TGTGCCACCAACCTGGACACCCAAGAGACCCAGTACTTC. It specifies CATNLDTQETQYF.